This T cell receptor beta chain was sequenced for a study of blood T cells in healthy people across ages. The germline V gene encodes CDR1 SQVTM and CDR2 ANQGSEA. The CDR3 covers 14 residues. V was cut by 1 base and J by 3 bases, with 10 bases left in between. Using a J-beta primer mix together with a sample-barcoded 5' primer, a second PCR was run for roughly 6 to 12 cycles. Each cDNA molecule received a tag from a template-switch adaptor that had 12 random nucleotides. From the 5' RACE reads, TCRdb called clonotypes with MiXCR, one entry per CDR3 protein. The sample includes 780,000 or so distinct CDR3 sequences, about 61% seen only once; the top ten take roughly 26%.

The chain joins TRBV29-1 to TRBJ2-1; the D gene could be TRBD1 or TRBD2 (5 bases each). Sequencing input: blood. The TCR sequence derives from a man aged 35-49 years in good health. The CDR3 sequence is CSVEGGTIYNEQFF. The CDR3 DNA sequence: TGCAGCGTTGAAGGGGGGACCATCTACAATGAGCAGTTCTTC.